This entry lists 22 T cell receptor beta chains sequenced from one sample in a study of blood T cell repertoires in COVID-19. Repertoires were generated with immunoSEQ multiplex PCR, while TCRdb's copy carries only in-frame clones and drops some. The sample lists 130,000 to 150,000 clones; around 89% were seen once. The sequencing sample was made of peripheral blood. All receptors derive from a woman aged 55-70 years with active COVID-19.

The table lists this clone with a count of one. This rearrangement joins TRBV10-3 to TRBJ2-2; D gene uncertain. The CDR3 sequence is 15 residues long. The germline CDR1 and CDR2 sequences are ENHRY and SYGVKD. Trimming left V 0 bases short and J 5 bases short, with 10 bases between. The CDR3 is CAISESSGRTGELFF. As DNA, the CDR3 is TGTGCCATCAGTGAGTCCTCAGGAAGGACCGGGGAGCTGTTTTTT.

The genes are TRBV5-1 and TRBJ2-2; 11 bases fit TRBD2. Per germline, CDR1 SGHRS and CDR2 YFSETQ. The CDR3 loop spans 17 amino acids. With 4 bases clipped from V and 7 bases from J, the junction kept 12 bases outside the gene matches. The CDR3 nucleotides are TGCGCCAGCAGCCGGTGGCTAGCGGGAGGCGATGGCGGGGAGCTGTTTTTT. This codes for CASSRWLAGGDGGELFF.

J is TRBJ2-5 and V is TRBV3-1 (or the pseudogene TRBV3-2); TRBD2 is a possible D gene (7 bases). The V end was cut by 0 bases, the J end by 2 bases, with 16 bases between. There are 17 residues in the CDR3. Per germline, CDR1 LGHDT and CDR2 YNNKEL (reference sequence). The CDR3 sequence is CASSQERGGGLQETQYF. Here the CDR3 DNA reads TGTGCCAGCAGCCAAGAGAGGGGCGGGGGCCTACAAGAGACCCAGTACTTC.

The J gene is TRBJ2-2, the V gene TRBV6-5, with 11 bases aligning to TRBD2. The V and J ends lost 0 bases and 8 bases, in that order; junction bases with no gene match: 5. In germline, CDR1 is MNHEY, CDR2 SVGAGI. The CDR3 is 16 residues long. CDR3 loop: CASSYSGLAASGELFF. Here the CDR3 DNA reads TGTGCCAGCAGTTACTCGGGACTAGCGGCTTCGGGGGAGCTGTTTTTT.

This rearrangement joins TRBV7-2 to TRBJ2-7; D gene uncertain. CDR1 SGHTA and CDR2 FQGNSA come from the germline V gene. Trimming shortened V by 4 bases and J by 3 bases, and 7 bases separated the two germline ends. This CDR3 is built from 12 residues. This CDR3 is CASSSNFYEQYF. DNA for the CDR3: TGTGCCAGCAGCTCGAACTTCTACGAGCAGTACTTC. Full variable domain (missing parts from reference TRBV7-2 and TRBJ2-7): GAGVSQSPSNKVTEKGKDVELRCDPISGHTALYWYRQSLGQGLEFLIYFQGNSAPDKSGLPSDRFSAERTGGSVSTLTIQRTQQEDSAVYLCASSSNFYEQYFGPGTRLTVT.

This chain uses TRBV18 with TRBJ2-5, with 12 nucleotides matching TRBD2. From germline, CDR1 is KGHSH and CDR2 LQKENI. With 6 bases clipped from V and 5 bases from J, the junction kept 4 bases outside the gene matches. The CDR3 totals 14 residues. In DNA form, the CDR3 reads TGTGCCAGCTCTCGGACTAGCGGGGAGGAGACCCAGTACTTC. Translated, it gives CASSRTSGEETQYF.

This CDR3 reads CAWSVAGLSNQPQHF. CDR3 sequence (DNA): TGTGCCTGGAGTGTGGCAGGCCTTAGCAATCAGCCCCAGCATTTT. This rearrangement joins TRBV30 to TRBJ1-5; D unresolved. The V gene lost 0 bases and the J gene lost 0 bases, with 9 bases spanning the gap. The germline gives CDR1 GTSNPN, CDR2 SVGIG (reference sequence). The CDR3 is 15 residues long. Combining the CDR3 with reference TRBV30 and TRBJ1-5 gives the whole variable domain SQTIHQWPATLVQPVGSPLSLECTVEGTSNPNLYWYRQAAGRGLQLLFYSVGIGQISSEVPQNLSASRPQDRQFILSSKKLLLSDSGFYLCAWSVAGLSNQPQHFGDGTRLSIL.

The V gene is TRBV5-1, the J gene TRBJ1-5; no clear D. CDR1 is SGHRS and CDR2 is YFSETQ in the germline V gene. This CDR3 is built from 16 residues. The CDR3 nucleotides are TGCGGAAGCGAGGAAGGCCGATTCTGGAGCAATCAGCCCCAGCATTTT. It is translated as CGSEEGRFWSNQPQHF.

The chain combines TRBV24-1 with TRBJ1-1, with 7 bases identical to TRBD1. This CDR3 spans 13 amino acids. V lost 4 bases and J lost 3; bases outside the gene matches: 1. Germline V gene sequence: CDR1 KGHDR, CDR2 SFDVKD. CDR3 DNA: TGTGCCACCAGTGAGGGACAGTACACTGAAGCTTTCTTT. It encodes CATSEGQYTEAFF.

This chain uses TRBV2 with TRBJ1-2; 7 nucleotides match TRBD1. This CDR3 region has 17 residues. J gave up 8 bases and V 0 bases, and 15 bases lay outside the gene matches. The germline V gene encodes CDR1 SNHLY and CDR2 FYNNEI. CDR3 nucleotide sequence: TGTGCCAGCAGTGAAGCCTTCCTCAACAGGGGACAAGAGGGCTACACCTTC. Its protein is CASSEAFLNRGQEGYTF.

V is TRBV5-6 and J is TRBJ2-5; TRBD2 might be the D (6 bases). CDR1 is SGHDT and CDR2 is YYEEEE in the germline V gene. The CDR3 covers 16 residues. V lost 1 base and J lost 4, with 17 bases in between. The CDR3 DNA is TGTGCCAGCAGCTTGTTGTCTAGCGACCAAGGAGAGACCCAGTACTTC. This sequence encodes CASSLLSSDQGETQYF.

Only a few counts were recorded for this clone. The chain carries TRBV7-8 and TRBJ1-1; TRBD1 might be the D (6 bases). The CDR3 is 15 residues long. Germline V CDR1 and CDR2: SGHVS, FQNEAQ. V lost 6 bases and J 0 bases, leaving 14 bases between the germline ends. The CDR3 DNA is TGTGCCAGCAGAAAATTGACAGGAATGAACACTGAAGCTTTCTTT. This gives the protein CASRKLTGMNTEAFF.

The rearrangement uses TRBV18 and TRBJ1-5; D is ambiguous. Trimming left V 3 bases short and J 6 bases short, with 12 bases between. CDR3 length equals 14 residues. Germline loops: CDR1 KGHSH, CDR2 LQKENI. The chain's CDR3 is CASSPLKEGQPQHF. The CDR3 nucleotides are TGTGCCAGCTCACCGCTTAAAGAGGGTCAGCCCCAGCATTTT.

Details on this clone: The junction does not match germline at one end; this may be a read error. V gene TRBV4-3 combines with J gene TRBJ2-1; 11 bases line up with TRBD2. The CDR3 totals 16 residues. In germline, CDR1 is LGHNA, CDR2 YSLEER. The CDR3 region has the DNA TGCGCCAGCAGCCAAGATCACCTCCGACTAGCGGGACCATCAGTCTTC. This translates into CASSQDHLRLAGPSVF.

J is TRBJ2-5 and V is TRBV5-1, with D possibly being TRBD1 (6 bases). Trimming shortened V by 3 bases and J by 1 base, and 10 bases separated the two germline ends. In germline, CDR1 is SGHRS, CDR2 YFSETQ. The CDR3 has 14 residues. CDR3 nucleotides: TGCGCCAGCAGCTCACAGGGACCCCAAGAGACCCAGTACTTC. Translating gives CASSSQGPQETQYF.

The V gene is TRBV10-1, the J gene TRBJ2-7, with D tentatively TRBD2 (6 bases). CDR1 WNHNN and CDR2 SYGVQD come from the germline V gene (reference sequence). Trimming pared 3 bases from V and 3 bases from J, leaving 12 bases between. The CDR3 loop spans 14 amino acids. The CDR3 DNA reads as TGCGCCAGCAGTGAAGGTCGGGGGAACTACGAGCAGTACTTC. Translated, it gives CASSEGRGNYEQYF.

The chain links TRBV5-4 to TRBJ2-5; D is perhaps TRBD2 (5 bases). The CDR3 runs to 12 residues. The V and J ends lost 4 bases and 6 bases respectively, with 10 bases between them. Germline lookup yields CDR1 SGHNT and CDR2 YYREEE (reference sequence). The CDR3 sequence is CASSRNGKTQYF. CDR3 nucleotide sequence: TGTGCCAGCAGCCGTAACGGGAAGACCCAGTACTTC. Variable domain in full (rest from reference TRBV5-4 and TRBJ2-5): ETGVTQSPTHLIKTRGQQVTLRCSSQSGHNTVSWYQQALGQGPQFIFQYYREEENGRGNFPPRFSGLQFPNYSSELNVNALELDDSALYLCASSRNGKTQYFGPGTRLLVL.

Concerning this clone: Here the CDR3 omits its conserved ending phenylalanine or tryptophan, so a read error is the likely source. The DNA is omitted, as the CDR3 cannot be located on it reliably, and the CDR3 follows TCRdb's listing. The chain carries TRBV28 and TRBJ2-3; the table's D call, TRBD2, has no DNA check behind it. Germline CDR1 reads MDHEN; CDR2 reads SYDVKM. 14 amino acids form the CDR3, both terminal residues included. CDR3 sequence reads: CASSSQSSGRAVAP.

Details on this clone: The junction departs from germline at one end; a sequencing error may be responsible. The chain recombines TRBV3-1 (or the pseudogene TRBV3-2) with TRBJ1-4; D unclear. The germline V gene encodes CDR1 LGHDT and CDR2 YNNKEL (reference sequence). The CDR3 sequence is 14 residues long. CDR3 region: CASSQGLRDEKLFF. The CDR3 coding sequence is TGTGCCAGCAGTCAAGGGTTGAGGGATGAAAAACTGTTTTTT.

The chain uses TRBV11-2 and TRBJ1-1; perhaps TRBD1 as D (6 bases). Germline lookup yields CDR1 SGHAT and CDR2 FQNNGV. With 1 base removed from V and 4 bases from J, the gap between germline ends came to 13 bases. This CDR3 contains 15 residues. CDR3 sequence: CASSLVGGGSTEAFF. In DNA, the CDR3 is TGTGCCAGCAGCTTAGTCGGGGGCGGGAGCACTGAAGCTTTCTTT.

V is TRBV7-6 and J is TRBJ2-7; 8 nucleotides line up with TRBD2. J gave up 4 bases and V 1 base, and 12 bases lay outside the gene matches. The germline V gene has CDR1 SGHVS and CDR2 FNYEAQ. CDR3 length: 17 amino acids. CDR3 DNA sequence: TGTGCCAGCAGCTTAGGGGTAGTTCCGACGGGGGGGTACGAGCAGTACTTC. Residues: CASSLGVVPTGGYEQYF. Combining the CDR3 with reference TRBV7-6 and TRBJ2-7 gives the whole variable domain GAGVSQSPRYKVTKRGQDVALRCDPISGHVSLYWYRQALGQGPEFLTYFNYEAQQDKSGLPNDRFSAERPEGSISTLTIQRTEQRDSAMYRCASSLGVVPTGGYEQYFGPGTRLTVT.

The rearrangement links TRBV2 to TRBJ2-2; D uncertain. The CDR3 is made up of 13 amino acids. Germline CDR1 SNHLY, CDR2 FYNNEI. Trimming pared 10 bases from V and 4 bases from J, leaving 13 bases between. The CDR3 DNA sequence: TGTGCCACCTCCCGGGTGGGCACCGGGGAGCTGTTTTTT. It yields the protein CATSRVGTGELFF.